The 19 T cell receptor beta chains below come from one sample, sequenced in a study of blood T cell repertoires in COVID-19. Using immunoSEQ multiplex PCR, the repertoire was profiled, and TCRdb retains in-frame clones only, with some absent. The sample shows more than 400,000 clones, 87% of them seen only once. Sequencing was carried out using PBMCs or T cells enriched from blood (not recorded which). The receptors stem from a woman between 18 and 29 years old who had recovered from COVID-19.

This rearrangement joins TRBV27 to TRBJ1-2, with 10 bases aligning to TRBD1. V lost 7 bases, J lost 8 bases, and 4 bases stayed unmatched. Germline assignment: CDR1 MNHEY and CDR2 SMNVEV (reference sequence). This CDR3 spans 12 amino acids. This CDR3 is CASTGQGSGYTF. CDR3 coding DNA: TGTGCCAGCACGGGACAGGGGTCAGGCTACACCTTC.

This rearrangement joins TRBV28 to TRBJ1-2; tentative D call: TRBD1 (6 bases). CDR1 is MDHEN and CDR2 is SYDVKM in the germline V gene. Trimming pared 7 bases from V and 6 bases from J, leaving 12 bases between. This CDR3 contains 12 residues. The CDR3 nucleotides are TGTGCCAGCAAAAAAGGGGGAGATGGCTACACCTTC. Protein: CASKKGGDGYTF.

This chain joins TRBV7-2 and TRBJ1-1; weak D call: TRBD1 (5 bases). Germline V gene sequence: CDR1 SGHTA, CDR2 FQGNSA. The CDR3 covers 18 residues. V was pared by 4 bases and J by 0 bases, with 21 bases between. The CDR3 region is CASSYVGTPILMNTEAFF. In DNA form, the CDR3 reads TGTGCCAGCAGCTACGTCGGGACTCCAATTCTCATGAACACTGAAGCTTTCTTT.

In this sample, this clone turned up a few times. V gene TRBV7-2 combines with J gene TRBJ2-5; 9 bases agree with TRBD2. Germline V gene lookup returns CDR1 SGHTA and CDR2 FQGNSA. The V and J ends lost 3 bases and 6 bases, in that order; junction bases with no gene match: 11. This CDR3 spans 16 amino acids. The CDR3 nucleotides are TGTGCCAGCAGCTTTAGGGCGGCACTAGCGGGCCAGACCCAGTACTTC. It is translated as CASSFRAALAGQTQYF.

In its sample, this clone was seen a few times. This chain links TRBV24-1 with TRBJ1-2, with 7 bases matching TRBD1. Germline loops: CDR1 KGHDR, CDR2 SFDVKD. This CDR3 has 13 amino acids. V lost 4 bases and J lost 6; bases outside the gene matches: 4. The CDR3 DNA is TGTGCCACCAGTGAAGGGGGCCAGGATGGCTACACCTTC. Translated: CATSEGGQDGYTF.

V and J are TRBV5-8 and TRBJ2-6, with a possible D match to TRBD1 (5 bases). This CDR3 is 16 amino acids long. V gave up 3 bases and J gave up 4 bases, with 14 bases separating them. Germline values: CDR1 SGHTS, CDR2 YDEGEE. The CDR3 region is CASSSGFLWGANVLTF. Here the CDR3 DNA reads TGTGCCAGCAGCTCAGGGTTTTTGTGGGGGGCCAACGTCCTGACTTTC.

This clone came up once. The rearrangement uses TRBV28 and TRBJ1-4; D may be TRBD1 (5 bases). Between the trimmed V and J ends, which lost 1 base and 3 bases, there was a span of 9 bases. The CDR3 contains 15 residues. Germline CDR1 reads MDHEN; CDR2 reads SYDVKM. This CDR3 is CASSLSAGPNEKLFF. The CDR3 nucleotides read TGTGCCAGCAGTTTATCGGCAGGGCCTAATGAAAAACTGTTTTTT.

CDR3 region: CASSQGPGAGYGYTF. The DNA for the CDR3 is TGCGCCAGCAGCCAAGGTCCAGGGGCCGGCTATGGCTACACCTTC. The chain recombines TRBV4-1 with TRBJ1-2; D is possibly TRBD1 (6 bases). V shed 1 base and J shed 4 bases, with 13 bases lying between them. This CDR3 is built from 15 residues. Germline V gene sequence: CDR1 MGHRA, CDR2 YSYEKL.

The chain uses TRBV2 and TRBJ1-1; D not resolved. Trimming removed 6 bases from V and 0 bases from J, with 8 bases in between. The germline gives CDR1 SNHLY, CDR2 FYNNEI. The CDR3 length is 13 residues. This chain's CDR3 is CASRSNLNTEAFF. CDR3 coding DNA: TGTGCCAGCAGGTCAAACTTGAACACTGAAGCTTTCTTT. The variable domain in full, with the rest retrieved from reference TRBV2 and TRBJ1-1, is EPEVTQTPSHQVTQMGQEVILRCVPISNHLYFYWYRQILGQKVEFLVSFYNNEISEKSEIFDDQFSVERPDGSNFTLKIRSTKLEDSAMYFCASRSNLNTEAFFGQGTRLTVV.

The chain uses TRBV6-1 and TRBJ1-5, with D perhaps matching TRBD1 (6 bases). Trimming stripped 1 base from V and 0 bases from J, with 13 bases between. The germline V gene has CDR1 MNHNS and CDR2 SASEGT. The CDR3 consists of 17 residues. The CDR3 DNA follows: TGTGCCAGCAGTGAAGAGGGGGGGACCCATAGCAATCAGCCCCAGCATTTT. It translates to CASSEEGGTHSNQPQHF.

This clone has just one count. The CDR3 DNA follows: TGTGCCAGCAGCTGGGATGCAGGGGATTATGGCTACACCTTC. Protein product: CASSWDAGDYGYTF. The chain is built from TRBV7-2 and TRBJ1-2; perhaps TRBD1 as D (6 bases). The V gene's germline CDR1 is SGHTA and CDR2 FQGNSA. This CDR3 region has 14 residues. The V and J ends lost 4 bases and 5 bases respectively, with 14 bases between them.

The chain links TRBV10-3 to TRBJ2-3, with TRBD1 identical over 7 bases. CDR1 and CDR2 from the germline V gene are ENHRY and SYGVKD. The CDR3 has 16 residues. Trimming removed 6 bases from V and 0 bases from J; junction bases left unmatched: 9. CDR3 protein: CAISYSGGSSTDTQYF. CDR3 nucleotides: TGTGCCATCAGCTACTCAGGGGGTTCTAGCACAGATACGCAGTATTTT.

The J gene is TRBJ2-1, the V gene TRBV5-1; possible D gene TRBD2, 6 bases. The CDR3 spans 16 residues. V shed 0 bases and J shed 4 bases, with 14 bases lying between them. Germline CDR1 and CDR2: SGHRS and YFSETQ. CDR3 sequence reads: CASSLEGTDVYNEQFF. The CDR3 DNA sequence: TGCGCCAGCAGCTTGGAAGGGACTGACGTTTACAATGAGCAGTTCTTC.

V and J are TRBV6-2 or TRBV6-3 and TRBJ2-5; maybe TRBD1 (6 bases). CDR3 size: 15 residues. Trimming left V 6 bases short and J 2 bases short, with 16 bases between. Per germline, CDR1 MNHEY and CDR2 SVGEGT. CDR3 DNA: TGTGCCAGCAGCGACCCCCTGGACAGACAAGAGACCCAGTACTTC. Protein: CASSDPLDRQETQYF.

With respect to this clone: Other DNA variants within this sample encode the same CDR3. V usage is TRBV7-2 and J usage is TRBJ1-2; the match to TRBD1 covers 9 bases. This CDR3 spans 14 amino acids. Germline V gene lookup returns CDR1 SGHTA and CDR2 FQGNSA. V was clipped by 3 bases and J by 2 bases; unmatched bases: 1. The CDR3 region has the DNA TGTGCCAGCAGCTTGGACAGGGGCAACTATGGCTACACCTTC. Translating it yields CASSLDRGNYGYTF.

The J gene is TRBJ1-6, the V gene TRBV7-9; the D gene is possibly TRBD1 (5 bases). This CDR3 contains 15 residues. Germline CDR1 reads SEHNR; CDR2 reads FQNEAQ (reference sequence). V was cut by 4 bases and J by 10 bases, with 17 bases left in between. This CDR3 is CASSSGNQGYSPLHF. The DNA for the CDR3 is TGTGCCAGCAGCTCAGGAAATCAGGGCTACTCACCCCTCCACTTT.

The rearrangement uses TRBV6-5 and TRBJ2-5, with a weak D call TRBD2 (5 bases). The CDR3 loop spans 13 amino acids. The V gene's germline CDR1 is MNHEY and CDR2 SVGAGI. The V gene lost 2 bases and the J gene lost 2 bases, with 6 bases spanning the gap. The CDR3 here is CASSYTGQETQYF. CDR3 sequence (DNA): TGTGCCAGCAGTTACACGGGACAAGAGACCCAGTACTTC.

In nucleotides, the CDR3 is TGTGCCAGCAGGGGGGACGGACAGGGTAATTCACCCCTCCACTTT. Its translation: CASRGDGQGNSPLHF. This chain links TRBV2 with TRBJ1-6, with 8 bases that match TRBD1. CDR1 is SNHLY, CDR2 FYNNEI, per germline. V dropped 6 bases and J dropped 6; count of bases not matched to a gene: 7. CDR3 length: 15 residues.

Of note for this clone: This sample also contains other DNA sequences that code for the same CDR3. The chain is built from TRBV19 and TRBJ1-5; no firm D call. With 6 bases removed from V and 0 bases from J, the gap between germline ends came to 12 bases. There are 15 residues in the CDR3. Germline values: CDR1 LNHDA, CDR2 SQIVND (reference sequence). The CDR3 loop is CASSGAAYSNQPQHF. CDR3 in DNA: TGTGCCAGTAGCGGTGCTGCCTATAGCAATCAGCCCCAGCATTTT.